This TCR beta chain is drawn from a study of CD8+ T cells in alopecia areata. cDNA reverse transcribed from extracted RNA served as the sequencing template. The method was immunoSEQ multiplex PCR; TCRdb's version includes in-frame clones alone and lacks a portion of them. The sample contains 150,000 or so clones, about 60% of which appear only once. Study-wide findings and caveats: Compared with mice, patients displayed less clear TCR sharing, possibly for HLA-related reasons.

A note on this clone: The target antigen is unknown.

Sequenced material: CD4+ T cells sorted from blood. This clonotype was sampled from a human donor in good health.

For the CDR3, the DNA is TGTGCCAGCAGCCGCCCCGGGGTGCCCAAAAACATTCAGTACTTC. Protein: CASSRPGVPKNIQYF. The gene calls are TRBV7-9 and TRBJ2-4, with a tentative D call TRBD2 (5 bases). Germline V gives CDR1 SEHNR, CDR2 FQNEAQ (reference sequence). The CDR3 runs 15 residues. Trimming shortened V by 5 bases and J by 2 bases, and 13 bases separated the two germline ends.